The 5 T cell receptor beta chains below were found in one sample sequenced in a study (dated by TCRdb to 2016 to 2017). To prepare the library, RT-PCR was applied. The sequencing machine was an Illumina MiSeq. The public sequencing data were trimmed at Q25 with fastp and processed into clonotypes with MiXCR by TCRdb, which kept only in-frame beta chains. Under each unique CDR3 protein, matching rows form one entry showing the most common genes and DNA. The sample table holds almost 700,000 distinct CDR3 sequences, of which 13% to 15% were seen once. In total, the top ten clones hold roughly 3.9% of the sample. Sequencing used memory CD4+ T cells from blood. The receptors were sampled from a female donor in good health, serving as a healthy control.

The sample holds a few counts of this clonotype. This rearrangement joins TRBV11-2 to TRBJ2-1, with TRBD2 as a possible D gene (6 bases). CDR1 and CDR2 from the germline V gene are SGHAT and FQNNGV. Between the trimmed V and J ends, which lost 6 bases and 15 bases, there was a span of 15 bases. This CDR3 contains 11 residues. The CDR3, as DNA: TGTGCCAGCAGACGCGGGACTCACCGGTTCTTC. Translating gives CASRRGTHRFF.

This clonotype has only a few counts. This chain connects TRBV11-2 to TRBJ2-5; 12 nucleotides align to TRBD2. V shed 8 bases and J 4 bases; nucleotides not matched to a gene: 5. The CDR3 covers 14 residues. Germline-derived CDR1 and CDR2 are SGHAT and FQNNGV. The CDR3 sequence: CASGPGLAGETQYF. CDR3 nucleotide sequence: TGTGCCAGCGGACCGGGACTAGCGGGAGAGACCCAGTACTTC.

The chain couples TRBV5-1 to TRBJ2-7; D is undetermined. The CDR3 is 12 residues long. V was shortened by 5 bases and J by 6 bases, with 12 bases between the two germline ends. Germline V CDR1 and CDR2: SGHRS, YFSETQ. CDR3 DNA: TGCGCCAGCAGAGCCACGGGCGCCGAGCAGTACTTC. It yields the protein CASRATGAEQYF.

Note on this clonotype: This could be a read error, since a much larger clone is one nucleotide away. The chain joins TRBV9 to TRBJ2-2; TRBD1 matches 8 bases. In germline, CDR1 is SGDLS, CDR2 YYNGEE. The CDR3 covers 15 residues. DNA of the CDR3: TGTACCAGCAGCGCCCAGGGGGCGCGTACCGGGGAGCTGTTTTTT. As protein: CTSSAQGARTGELFF.

This clonotype was counted between two and nine times. This chain links TRBV11-1 with TRBJ2-5, with D possibly being TRBD2 (6 bases). The V and J ends lost 0 bases and 1 base respectively, with 9 bases between them. Germline V gives CDR1 SGHAT, CDR2 FQDESV (reference sequence). The CDR3 contains 15 residues. The CDR3 nucleotides read TGTGCCAGCAGCTTAGCTCTAGCGCTCCAAGAGACCCAGTACTTC. Translating gives CASSLALALQETQYF.